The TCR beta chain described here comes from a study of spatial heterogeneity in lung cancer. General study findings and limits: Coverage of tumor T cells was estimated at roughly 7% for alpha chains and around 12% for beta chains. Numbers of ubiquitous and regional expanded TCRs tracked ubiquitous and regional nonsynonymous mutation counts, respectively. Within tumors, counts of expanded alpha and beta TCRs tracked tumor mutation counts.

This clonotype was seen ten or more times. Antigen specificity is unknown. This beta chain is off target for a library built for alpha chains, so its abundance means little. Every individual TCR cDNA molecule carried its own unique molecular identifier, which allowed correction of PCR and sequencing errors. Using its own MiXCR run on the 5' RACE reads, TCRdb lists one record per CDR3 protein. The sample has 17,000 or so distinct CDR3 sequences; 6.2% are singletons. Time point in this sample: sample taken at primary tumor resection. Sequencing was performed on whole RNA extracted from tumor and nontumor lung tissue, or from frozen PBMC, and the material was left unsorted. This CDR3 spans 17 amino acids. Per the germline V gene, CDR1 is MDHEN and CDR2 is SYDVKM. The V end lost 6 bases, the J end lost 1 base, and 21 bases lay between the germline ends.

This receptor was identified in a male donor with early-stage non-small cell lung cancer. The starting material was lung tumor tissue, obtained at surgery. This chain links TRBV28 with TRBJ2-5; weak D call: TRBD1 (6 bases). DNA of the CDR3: TGTGCCAGCAGCCAGGGGTCGGAACAAGGGGCCCAAGAGACCCAGTACTTC. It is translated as CASSQGSEQGAQETQYF.